The rows below give T cell receptor beta chains drawn from one sample of a study of human T cells and chemical hapten exposure. MiXCR, applied by TCRdb to the 5' RACE reads, yields one record per CDR3 protein. The profile shows 65,000 to 95,000 distinct CDR3 sequences, roughly 8.4% of them singletons. Receptors were obtained from a male donor in good health. Both conserved end residues are trimmed from each CDR3. The order of the fields is CDR3 protein, V gene, J gene, D gene. The D gene is left open where the match is weak.

ASSAGQSTEAF	TRBV2	TRBJ1-1	-
AIKAGAPEETQY	TRBV10-3	TRBJ2-5	-
ASSPPDSNYGYT	TRBV27	TRBJ1-2	-
SAPGLLKGYEKLF	TRBV20-1	TRBJ1-4	-
ASSSSTGGNEQF	TRBV5-4	TRBJ2-1	TRBD1
ASSIDGNQPQH	TRBV19	TRBJ1-5	-
ASSYSIDPGASNTGGLF	TRBV6-2/TRBV6-3	TRBJ2-2	-
ASSVVGKNTEAF	TRBV9	TRBJ1-1	-
ASSQDGPDQPQH	TRBV4-1	TRBJ1-5	-
ASSLEGRTMGETQY	TRBV7-2	TRBJ2-5	-
ASTDSSNQPQH	TRBV10-3	TRBJ1-5	-
ASSLASGDSNQPQH	TRBV5-5	TRBJ1-5	-
ASSATIEQY	TRBV25-1	TRBJ2-7	-
ASSRTSTRITDTQY	TRBV5-1	TRBJ2-3	TRBD2
ASSLPGSGDNSPLH	TRBV5-1	TRBJ1-6	-
ASSLDRGENEQF	TRBV5-1	TRBJ2-1	TRBD1
ASSPTRTDNSPLH	TRBV18	TRBJ1-6	-
ASAGLAAPYNEQF	TRBV19	TRBJ2-1	TRBD2
ASSLDGTGLYGYT	TRBV12-3/TRBV12-4	TRBJ1-2	-
ASSITGTHYEQY	TRBV27	TRBJ2-7	-
ASSLAGGRTGEQY	TRBV5-1	TRBJ2-7	-
ASSPNRRTEETQY	TRBV4-1	TRBJ2-5	-
AISESQGAYEQF	TRBV10-3	TRBJ2-1	-
ASRDSSNTGELF	TRBV2	TRBJ2-2	-
ASSLEPGLVDGYT	TRBV5-1	TRBJ1-2	-
ASSLTFQRGYEQY	TRBV6-1	TRBJ2-7	-